This is a list of T cell receptor beta chains from one sample in a study of cytomegalovirus exposure and HLA in healthy donors. Using immunoSEQ multiplex PCR, the repertoire was profiled, and TCRdb retains in-frame clones only, with some absent. The sample yields some 130,000 clones, 75% seen once. The sequencing sample was made of PBMCs. The source of these receptors is a young man in good health and CMV-seronegative. The CDR3 runs from the conserved cysteine through the conserved F or W. D genes are given only for firm matches. For some rows the clone size is stated as once, few or many, or as a class when expanded; others skip it.

d_call,v_call,clone_size,j_call,cdr3_nt,cdr3_aa
TRBD2,TRBV4-1,.,TRBJ2-5,TGCGCCAGCAGCCAAGGCGGGGGACTAGCGGAGTTACAAGAGACCCAGTACTTC,CASSQGGGLAELQETQYF
TRBD1,TRBV19,.,TRBJ1-5,TGTGCCAGTGACAGGGGGCAAAATCAGCCCCAGCATTTT,CASDRGQNQPQHF
TRBD1,TRBV7-9,few,TRBJ1-4,TGTGCCAGCAACAGGGGGGCAGATGCAACTAATGAAAAACTGTTTTTT,CASNRGADATNEKLFF
.,TRBV7-2,once,TRBJ2-2,TGTGCCAGCAGCAGACAGAACACCGGGGAGCTGTTTTTT,CASSRQNTGELFF
TRBD1,TRBV19,.,TRBJ1-1,TGTGCCAGTAATAACAGGGGGGGGAACACTGAAGCTTTCTTT,CASNNRGGNTEAFF
.,TRBV28,few,TRBJ1-3,TGTGCCAGCAGCTCGGACACCCCTGGAAACACCATATATTTT,CASSSDTPGNTIYF
.,TRBV30,.,TRBJ1-3,TGTGCCTGGAGTCGCGGGGGCTCTGGAAACACCATATATTTT,CAWSRGGSGNTIYF
.,TRBV6-5,.,TRBJ1-1,TGTGCCAGCTGGCGGACTGAAGCTTTCTTT,CASWRTEAFF
.,TRBV9,.,TRBJ1-4,TGTGCCAGCCAGGCAGGGCACGGTGAAAAACTGTTTTTT,CASQAGHGEKLFF
.,TRBV30,few,TRBJ2-7,TGTGCCTGGAGTGTAACAATTTCCTACGAGCAGTACTTC,CAWSVTISYEQYF
TRBD2,TRBV10-3,.,TRBJ2-3,TGTGCCATCAGTGAGGCGGGAGAGGCAGATACGCAGTATTTT,CAISEAGEADTQYF
.,TRBV7-6,.,TRBJ1-3,TGTGCCAGCAGCTTAATTCAAACAGGCTTCTCGGGTAACACCATATATTTT,CASSLIQTGFSGNTIYF
.,TRBV28,.,TRBJ1-2,TGTGCCAGCAGTTTAGGCGGGAGGAGCGGCTACACCTTC,CASSLGGRSGYTF
.,TRBV4-1,.,TRBJ1-6,TGCGCCAGCAGCCAAGATGGGCAGGGTAATTCACCCCTCCACTTT,CASSQDGQGNSPLHF
TRBD2,TRBV6-6,.,TRBJ2-7,TGTGCCAGCAGTTATGAACTAGCGTCCCGTTTGCAGTACTTC,CASSYELASRLQYF
.,TRBV6-6,.,TRBJ2-3,TGTGCCAGCACCCAGGAGGGTTTGGTTGGTACGCAGTATTTT,CASTQEGLVGTQYF
TRBD1,TRBV6-6,.,TRBJ2-5,TGTGCCAGCAGCGACAGGGGGCCAGAGACCCAGTACTTC,CASSDRGPETQYF
.,TRBV7-8,.,TRBJ2-3,TGTGCCAGCATCACAGGCCGTGCCCTCACAGATACGCAGTATTTT,CASITGRALTDTQYF
.,TRBV7-2,.,TRBJ2-1,TGTGCCAGCATCATAGGGGCGAGCGTGGGGTACAATGAGCAGTTCTTC,CASIIGASVGYNEQFF
TRBD2,TRBV5-4,once,TRBJ2-5,TGTGCCAGCAGCTTGGCGGGGGGGCCTCAAGAGACCCAGTACTTC,CASSLAGGPQETQYF
TRBD1,TRBV29-1,.,TRBJ1-2,TGCAGCGTTGCGGCAGGGGGTGGCTACACCTTC,CSVAAGGGYTF
.,TRBV4-1,.,TRBJ2-1,TGCGCCAGCAGCCTGCGAGAGGCAGCCAGCTCCTACAATGAGCAGTTCTTC,CASSLREAASSYNEQFF
.,TRBV11-2,.,TRBJ2-7,TGTGCCAGCAGCTTAGGGGGGACTTACGAGCAGTACTTC,CASSLGGTYEQYF
.,TRBV7-3,once,TRBJ1-6,TGTGCCAGCAGCTTAAGGGCTGCAGGGTTGAATTCACCCCTCCACTTT,CASSLRAAGLNSPLHF
TRBD2,TRBV5-6,.,TRBJ2-1,TGTGCCAGCAGGTCCAAAAGGAGACTAGCGGATTACAATGAGCAGTTCTTC,CASRSKRRLADYNEQFF